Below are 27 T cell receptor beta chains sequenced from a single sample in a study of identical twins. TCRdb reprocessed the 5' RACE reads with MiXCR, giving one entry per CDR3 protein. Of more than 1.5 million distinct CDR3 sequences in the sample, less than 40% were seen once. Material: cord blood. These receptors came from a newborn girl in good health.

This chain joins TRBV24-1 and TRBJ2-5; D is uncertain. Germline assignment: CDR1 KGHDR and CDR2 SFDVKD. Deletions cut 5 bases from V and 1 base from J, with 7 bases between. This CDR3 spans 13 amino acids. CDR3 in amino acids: CATSGRFQETQYF. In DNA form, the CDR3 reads TGTGCCACCAGTGGAAGATTCCAAGAGACCCAGTACTTC.

DNA for the CDR3: TGTGCCAGCAGCGCGGACAGGGTCTCTGGAAACACCATATATTTT. Protein sequence: CASSADRVSGNTIYF. V usage is TRBV6-1 and J usage is TRBJ1-3; 8 bases are a match to TRBD1. After removal of 6 bases from V and 0 bases from J, the junction contained 4 bases not matched to a gene. The length of the CDR3 is 15 residues. The germline gives CDR1 MNHNS, CDR2 SASEGT.

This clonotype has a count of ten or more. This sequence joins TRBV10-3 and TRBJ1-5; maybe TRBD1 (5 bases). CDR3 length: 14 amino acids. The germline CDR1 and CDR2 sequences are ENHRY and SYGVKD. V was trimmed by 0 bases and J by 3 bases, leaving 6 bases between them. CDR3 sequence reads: CAISESGANQPQHF. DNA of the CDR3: TGTGCCATCAGTGAGTCCGGGGCCAATCAGCCCCAGCATTTT.

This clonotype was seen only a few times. The DNA for the CDR3 is TGTGCCAGCAGTGAATGGCAGGGAGATGAGCAGTTCTTC. Its translation is CASSEWQGDEQFF. This rearrangement joins TRBV25-1 to TRBJ2-1; D may be TRBD1 or TRBD2 (5 bases each). The germline V and J ends were trimmed by 1 base and 8 bases, with 9 bases remaining between them. Germline CDR1 and CDR2: MGHDK and SYGVNS. CDR3 size: 13 residues. Full variable domain (outside the CDR3, taken from reference TRBV25-1 and TRBJ2-1): EADIYQTPRYLVIGTGKKITLECSQTMGHDKMYWYQQDPGMELHLIHYSYGVNSTEKGDLSSESTVSRIRTEHFPLTLESARPSHTSQYLCASSEWQGDEQFFGPGTRLTVL.

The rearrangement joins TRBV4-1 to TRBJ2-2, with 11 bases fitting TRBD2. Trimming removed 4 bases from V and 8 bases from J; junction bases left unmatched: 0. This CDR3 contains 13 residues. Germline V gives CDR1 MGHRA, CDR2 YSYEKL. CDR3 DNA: TGCGCCAGCAGCCGACTAGCGGGGGGGGAGCTGTTTTTT. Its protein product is CASSRLAGGELFF.

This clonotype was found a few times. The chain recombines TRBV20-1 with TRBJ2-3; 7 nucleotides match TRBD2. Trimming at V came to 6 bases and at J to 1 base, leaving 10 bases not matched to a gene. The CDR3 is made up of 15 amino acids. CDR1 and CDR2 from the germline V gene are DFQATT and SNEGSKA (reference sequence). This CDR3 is CSAPYLGRGTDTQYF. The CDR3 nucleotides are TGCAGTGCCCCTTACTTGGGGAGGGGCACAGATACGCAGTATTTT.

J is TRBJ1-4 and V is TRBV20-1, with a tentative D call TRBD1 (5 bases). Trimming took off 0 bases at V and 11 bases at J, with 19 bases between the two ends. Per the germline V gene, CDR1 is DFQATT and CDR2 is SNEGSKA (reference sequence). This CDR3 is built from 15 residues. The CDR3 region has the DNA TGCAGTGCTAGAGATGGGACTCCGGTTGTTGGGAAACTGTTTTTT. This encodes CSARDGTPVVGKLFF.

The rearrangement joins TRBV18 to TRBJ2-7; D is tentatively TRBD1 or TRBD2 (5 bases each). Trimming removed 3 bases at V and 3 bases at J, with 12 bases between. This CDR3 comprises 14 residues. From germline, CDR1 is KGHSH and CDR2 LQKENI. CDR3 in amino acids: CASSPRGGRYEQYF. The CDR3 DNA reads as TGTGCCAGCTCACCCCGGGGCGGACGCTACGAGCAGTACTTC.

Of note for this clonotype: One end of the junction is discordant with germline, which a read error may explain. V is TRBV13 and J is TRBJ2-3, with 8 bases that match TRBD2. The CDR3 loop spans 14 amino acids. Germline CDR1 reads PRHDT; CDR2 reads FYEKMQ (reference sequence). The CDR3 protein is CVSSLFSGINTQYF. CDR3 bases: TGTGTCAGCAGCTTATTTAGCGGGATAAATACGCAGTATTTT.

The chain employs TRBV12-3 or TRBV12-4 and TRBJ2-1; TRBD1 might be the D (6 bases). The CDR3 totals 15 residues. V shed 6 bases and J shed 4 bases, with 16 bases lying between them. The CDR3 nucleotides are TGTGCCAGCAGGGCAGAGGGGGAGACTTACAATGAGCAGTTCTTC. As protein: CASRAEGETYNEQFF.

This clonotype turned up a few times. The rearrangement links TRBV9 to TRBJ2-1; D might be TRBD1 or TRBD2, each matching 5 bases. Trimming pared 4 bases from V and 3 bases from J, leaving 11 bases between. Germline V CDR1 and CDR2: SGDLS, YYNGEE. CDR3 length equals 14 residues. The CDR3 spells CASSSGARYNEQFF. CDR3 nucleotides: TGTGCCAGCAGCTCCGGGGCACGCTACAATGAGCAGTTCTTC.

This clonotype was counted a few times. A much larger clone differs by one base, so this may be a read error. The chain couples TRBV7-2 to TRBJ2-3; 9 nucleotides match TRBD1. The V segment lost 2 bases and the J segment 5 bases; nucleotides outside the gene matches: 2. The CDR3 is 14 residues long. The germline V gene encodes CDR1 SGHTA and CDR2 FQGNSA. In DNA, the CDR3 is TGTGCCAGCAGCTTAACAGGGGGCCAAGATACGCAGTATTTT. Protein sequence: CASSLTGGQDTQYF. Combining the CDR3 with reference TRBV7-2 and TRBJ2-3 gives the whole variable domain GAGVSQSPSNKVTEKGKDVELRCDPISGHTALYWYRQSLGQGLEFLIYFQGNSAPDKSGLPSDRFSAERTGGSVSTLTIQRTQQEDSAVYLCASSLTGGQDTQYFGPGTRLTVL.

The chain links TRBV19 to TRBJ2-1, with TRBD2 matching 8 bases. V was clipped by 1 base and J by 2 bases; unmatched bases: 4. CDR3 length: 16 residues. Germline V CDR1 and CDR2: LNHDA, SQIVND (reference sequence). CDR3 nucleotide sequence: TGTGCCAGTAGTATAGCCCCGGGGGGGACCTACAATGAGCAGTTCTTC. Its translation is CASSIAPGGTYNEQFF. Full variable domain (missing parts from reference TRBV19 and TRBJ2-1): DGGITQSPKYLFRKEGQNVTLSCEQNLNHDAMYWYRQDPGQGLRLIYYSQIVNDFQKGDIAEGYSVSREKKESFPLTVTSAQKNPTAFYLCASSIAPGGTYNEQFFGPGTRLTVL.

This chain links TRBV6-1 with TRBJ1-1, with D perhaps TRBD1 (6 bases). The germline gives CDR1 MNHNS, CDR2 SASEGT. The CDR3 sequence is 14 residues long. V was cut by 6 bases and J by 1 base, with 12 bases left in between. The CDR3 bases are TGTGCCAGCAGCGCTACCAGGGGGAACACTGAAGCTTTCTTT. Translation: CASSATRGNTEAFF.

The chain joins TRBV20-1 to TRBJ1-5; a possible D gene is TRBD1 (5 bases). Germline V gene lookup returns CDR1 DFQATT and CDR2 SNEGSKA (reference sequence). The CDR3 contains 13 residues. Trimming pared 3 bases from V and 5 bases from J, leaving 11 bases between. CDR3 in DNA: TGCAGTGCTAGTTTTGGGGCAGATCAGCCCCAGCATTTT. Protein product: CSASFGADQPQHF.

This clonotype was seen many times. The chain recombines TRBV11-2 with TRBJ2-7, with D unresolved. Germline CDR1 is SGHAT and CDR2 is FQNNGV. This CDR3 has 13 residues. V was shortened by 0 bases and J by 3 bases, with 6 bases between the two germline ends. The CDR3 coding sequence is TGTGCCAGCAGCTTAGATCTTAACTACGAGCAGTACTTC. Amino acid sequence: CASSLDLNYEQYF.

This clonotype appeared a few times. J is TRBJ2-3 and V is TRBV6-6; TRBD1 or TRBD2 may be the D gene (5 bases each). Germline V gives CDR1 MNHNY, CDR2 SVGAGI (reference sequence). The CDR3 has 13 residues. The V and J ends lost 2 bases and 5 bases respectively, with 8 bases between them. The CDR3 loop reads CASSYEGIDTQYF. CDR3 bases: TGTGCCAGCAGTTACGAGGGGATAGATACGCAGTATTTT.

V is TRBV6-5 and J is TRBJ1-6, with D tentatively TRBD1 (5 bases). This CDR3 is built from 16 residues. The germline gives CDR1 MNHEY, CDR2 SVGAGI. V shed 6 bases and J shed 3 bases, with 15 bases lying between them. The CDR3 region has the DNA TGTGCCAGCAGCCGGCAGGGAACACTCTATAATTCACCCCTCCACTTT. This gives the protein CASSRQGTLYNSPLHF.

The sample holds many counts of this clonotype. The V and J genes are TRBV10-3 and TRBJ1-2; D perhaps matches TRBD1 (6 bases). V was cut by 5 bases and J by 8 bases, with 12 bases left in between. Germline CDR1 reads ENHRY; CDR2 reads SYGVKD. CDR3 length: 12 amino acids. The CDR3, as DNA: TGTGCCATCAGTCCGAACAGGGAAGGCTACACCTTC. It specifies CAISPNREGYTF.

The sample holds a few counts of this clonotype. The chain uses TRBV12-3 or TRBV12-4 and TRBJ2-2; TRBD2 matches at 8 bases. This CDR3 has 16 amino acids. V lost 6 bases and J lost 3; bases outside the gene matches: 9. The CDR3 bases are TGTGCCAGCAGCCCAAAGCGGGGGCGGGACACCGGGGAGCTGTTTTTT. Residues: CASSPKRGRDTGELFF.

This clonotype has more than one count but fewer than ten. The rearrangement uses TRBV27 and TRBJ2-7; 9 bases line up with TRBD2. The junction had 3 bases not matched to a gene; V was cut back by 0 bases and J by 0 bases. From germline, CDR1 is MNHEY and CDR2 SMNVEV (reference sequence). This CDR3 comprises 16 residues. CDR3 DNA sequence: TGTGCCAGCAGTTTATCAGGTAGCGGGGGCTCCTACGAGCAGTACTTC. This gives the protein CASSLSGSGGSYEQYF.

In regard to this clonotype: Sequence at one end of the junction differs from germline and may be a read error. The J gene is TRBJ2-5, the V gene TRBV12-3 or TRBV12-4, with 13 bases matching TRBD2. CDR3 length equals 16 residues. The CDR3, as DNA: TGTGCCAGCAGTCCCGACGGACTAGCGGGGGCCAGGACCCGGTACTTC. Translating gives CASSPDGLAGARTRYF.

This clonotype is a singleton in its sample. The CDR3 sequence: CASNLGQINQPQHF. The CDR3, as DNA: TGTGCCAGTAACCTCGGACAAATCAATCAGCCCCAGCATTTT. The V gene is TRBV19, the J gene TRBJ1-5, with D perhaps matching TRBD1 (5 bases). V was shortened by 7 bases and J by 3 bases, with 13 bases between the two germline ends. The germline CDR1 and CDR2 sequences are LNHDA and SQIVND (reference sequence). The CDR3 totals 14 residues.

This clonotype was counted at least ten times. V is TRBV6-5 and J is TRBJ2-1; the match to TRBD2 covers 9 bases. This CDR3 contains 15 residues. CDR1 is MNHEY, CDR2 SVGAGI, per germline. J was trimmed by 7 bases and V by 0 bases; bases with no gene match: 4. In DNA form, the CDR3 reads TGTGCCAGCAGTTACTCGAGGACTAGCGTTAATGAGCAGTTCTTC. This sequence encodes CASSYSRTSVNEQFF.

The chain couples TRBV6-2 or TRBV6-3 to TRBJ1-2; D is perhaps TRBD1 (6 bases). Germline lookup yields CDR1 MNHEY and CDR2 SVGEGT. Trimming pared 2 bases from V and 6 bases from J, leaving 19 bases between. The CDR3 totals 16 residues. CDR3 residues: CASSYGPGGGADGYTF. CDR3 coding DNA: TGTGCCAGCAGTTACGGGCCCGGCGGGGGGGCTGATGGCTACACCTTC.

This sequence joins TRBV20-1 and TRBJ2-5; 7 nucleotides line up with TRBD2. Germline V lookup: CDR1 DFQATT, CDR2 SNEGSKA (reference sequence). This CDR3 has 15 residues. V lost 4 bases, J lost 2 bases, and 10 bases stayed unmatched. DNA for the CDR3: TGCAGTGCTACCCGTCAGGGAGGGATACAAGAGACCCAGTACTTC. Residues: CSATRQGGIQETQYF.

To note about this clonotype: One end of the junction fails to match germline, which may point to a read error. The CDR3 is CATSESGGVYGYTF. The CDR3 DNA reads TGTGCCACCAGTGAGTCCGGTGGCGTCTATGGCTACACCTTC. J is TRBJ1-2 and V is TRBV10-3; D is unresolved. CDR3 length: 14 amino acids. The germline gives CDR1 ENHRY, CDR2 SYGVKD.